The following is a T cell receptor (beta chain) sequence with its context. An immunoSEQ assay, version v3.0, was performed at survey level. Repertoires were generated with immunoSEQ multiplex PCR, while TCRdb's copy carries only in-frame clones and drops some. The repertoire holds 25,000 to 35,000 clones, roughly 86% seen once, with 4.8% in the top ten. The data were obtained in a study of long-term antiretroviral therapy in people with HIV. Per germline, CDR1 SGHVS and CDR2 FQNEAQ. The CDR3 extends over 15 amino acids. Trimming shortened V by 4 bases and J by 0 bases, and 7 bases separated the two germline ends.

This specimen was unsorted PBMCs, taken 0.8 years after starting antiretroviral therapy. This TCR derives from a woman aged 25-40 years with HIV. The genes are TRBV7-8 and TRBJ2-6, with no clear D. CDR3 nucleotides: TGTGCCAGCAGCTGGGTCTCCTCTGGGGCCAACGTCCTGACTTTC. Its translation: CASSWVSSGANVLTF.